The rows below give T cell receptor beta chains drawn from one sample of a study of response to subunit inactivated influenza vaccine. One entry per CDR3 protein, called by TCRdb with MiXCR from the RT-PCR reads. This table has some 570,000 distinct CDR3 sequences, 11% appearing once. The data were also submitted as part of a second study, on T cells expressing NK-cell markers.

This material consisted of PBMCs from blood, taken on the day of vaccination. These receptors originate from a man between 45 and 60 years old who received an inactivated influenza vaccine. CDR3s include the opening cysteine and the closing phenylalanine or tryptophan. Each record gives: clone size, J gene, V gene, CDR3 protein. Clone size is stated in some rows and not others, as once, few, many or a class when expanded.

>.|TRBJ1-5|TRBV12-3/TRBV12-4
CASSLRQSNQPQHF
>few|TRBJ2-7|TRBV12-3/TRBV12-4
CASGFEGGYEQYF
>few|TRBJ2-3|TRBV11-2
CASRPVAADTQYF
>.|TRBJ1-1|TRBV18
CASSQSTGGYTEAFF
>few|TRBJ1-5|TRBV6-1
CASSNGVDQPQHF
>few|TRBJ2-5|TRBV20-1
CSATVPSGNRETQYF
>few|TRBJ2-5|TRBV29-1
CSVEFGSLETQYF
>few|TRBJ2-5|TRBV19
CASSIRRGEETQYF
>few|TRBJ2-1|TRBV7-2
CASSIDRALYNEQFF
>few|TRBJ1-1|TRBV27
CASSSTGGWTEAFF
>few|TRBJ2-7|TRBV7-9
CASSTGLAEQYF
>few|TRBJ2-2|TRBV20-1
CSARDRAATGELFF
>few|TRBJ2-7|TRBV9
CASSAPRRNEQYF
>once|TRBJ2-3|TRBV20-1
CSARDGSGRLDTQYF
>.|TRBJ2-1|TRBV25-1
CASSTSGPYNEQFF
>.|TRBJ2-7|TRBV20-1
CSGNDGDYEQYF
>.|TRBJ2-5|TRBV29-1
CSVAPRLASETQYF
>few|TRBJ2-7|TRBV7-2
CASSLLVAHEQYF
>few|TRBJ2-2|TRBV11-1
CASREPGHNTGELFF
>many|TRBJ2-1|TRBV4-2
CASSQVGEQFF
>.|TRBJ2-1|TRBV21-1
CAGGVPSFSEQFF
>.|TRBJ2-1|TRBV5-1
CASNQLAGDPNEQFF
>many|TRBJ2-3|TRBV2
CASSGITDTQYF
>few|TRBJ2-2|TRBV5-1
CASSWGRLLANTGELFF
>few|TRBJ2-5|TRBV7-2
CASSLALGRETQYF
>few|TRBJ1-3|TRBV3-1
CASSPTEQTGNTIYF
>.|TRBJ2-3|TRBV18
CASSPGQGAGTQYF
>few|TRBJ1-5|TRBV6-1
CASSGSARNQPQHF
>.|TRBJ1-1|TRBV11-2
CASSSDRLTEAFF
>few|TRBJ2-1|TRBV16
CASTRRLAGANEQFF
>few|TRBJ2-5|TRBV6-2/TRBV6-3
CATKGQGLSPGETQYF
>few|TRBJ1-1|TRBV10-3
CAISGGVTTEAFF
>few|TRBJ2-5|TRBV20-1
CSARDQFSPGLANQETQYF
>few|TRBJ2-5|TRBV7-2
CASSLLGGLAGAETQYF